This T cell receptor beta chain comes out of a study of tissue T cells after allogeneic stem cell transplantation. The time point was: mouse harvest day 7 after allogeneic transplant. Each mouse received 10^7 T-cell-depleted marrow cells plus 10^6 splenic CD5+ T cells by tail vein. Tissues came from B6→BALB/c major-mismatch GVHD mice at day 7 or 14. The CDR3 covers 16 residues. Germline values: CDR1 SGHSN, CDR2 HYEKVE. Deletions cut 0 bases from V and 0 bases from J, with 10 bases between. Points on this clone: Its target is unknown. Gene names follow the mouse nomenclature. The read halts 1 residue ahead of the CDR3 end, with the missing end drawn from the germline J gene.

Profiling relied on immunoSEQ multiplex PCR, and the TCRdb table lists in-frame clones only, not all of them. The sample contains several thousand clones, approximately 47% of which appear only once. Study outcomes and limitations: Shared clones across patients were few; motif clustering revealed tissue-specific shared signatures. Sampling depth was limited, and the cohort was small and clinically varied. In patients and mice, blood and spleen missed much of tissue repertoire.

The source is a female BALB/c mouse given C57BL/6 T cells with graft-versus-host disease after an allogeneic hematopoietic cell transplant. Material: skin. This chain connects TRBV12-1 to TRBJ1-4; maybe TRBD1 (6 bases). Incomplete CDR3 DNA: TGTGCCAGCTCTCTCGAGGACAGACTTTCCAACGAAAGATTATTT. This encodes CASSLEDRLSNERLF. The entire CDR3 sequence reads CASSLEDRLSNERLFF.